This entry lists 3 T cell receptor beta chains sequenced from one sample in a study of response to subunit inactivated influenza vaccine. One entry per CDR3 protein, called by TCRdb with MiXCR from the RT-PCR reads. The sample shows 630,000 or so distinct CDR3 sequences, 15% to 19% of them seen only once. Sequences were derived from PBMCs from blood, sampled roughly 13 days after vaccination. These receptors were taken from a man aged 45-60 years who received an inactivated influenza vaccine.

This chain uses TRBV29-1 with TRBJ2-7; possibly TRBD2 for D (5 bases). This CDR3 spans 16 amino acids. The germline V and J ends were trimmed by 1 base and 2 bases, with 18 bases remaining between them. Germline-derived CDR1 and CDR2 are SQVTM and ANQGSEA. The CDR3 loop reads CSVEGAGLSGTYEQYF. CDR3 bases: TGCAGCGTTGAAGGGGCGGGCTTGAGCGGTACCTACGAGCAGTACTTC.

The chain has TRBV28 and TRBJ2-2; D remains unclear. This CDR3 contains 15 residues. Germline CDR1 and CDR2: MDHEN and SYDVKM. Deletions cut 8 bases from V and 2 bases from J, with 15 bases between. In nucleotides, the CDR3 is TGTGCCAGCCACTTTGGGCAGACCAACACCGGGGAGCTGTTTTTT. It codes for CASHFGQTNTGELFF.

This clonotype was observed a few times. This rearrangement joins TRBV28 to TRBJ2-6; D is uncertain. CDR3 length equals 13 residues. Trimming shortened V by 6 bases and J by 0 bases, and 3 bases separated the two germline ends. CDR1 is MDHEN, CDR2 SYDVKM, per germline. The DNA of the CDR3 is TGTGCCAGCAGGGCCTCTGGGGCCAACGTCCTGACTTTC. Encoded protein: CASRASGANVLTF.